Included here is one T cell receptor (beta chain) sequence, with context. These data originate in a study of T cell responses to AZD1222 COVID-19 vaccine. Sequencing was performed with immunoSEQ multiplex PCR; in TCRdb, only in-frame clones are kept and a portion is missing. The repertoire consists of 130,000 or so clones, with less than 90% occurring once and the leading ten covering around 30%. The CDR3 runs to 16 residues. The V and J genes are TRBV21-1 and TRBJ1-2; the listed D gene, TRBD1, was not tested against the DNA. TRBV21-1 is a known pseudogene. Material: peripheral blood, obtained on day 0 of AZD1222 vaccination. The clonotype comes from an adult in good health. CDR3 DNA: TGTGCCAGCAGCGGGCCCCCCCTGATAGGCAACTATGGCTACACCTTC. Residues: CASSGPPLIGNYGYTF.